Listed below are T cell receptor beta chains from one sample, sequenced in a study of blood T cell repertoires in COVID-19. Only in-frame clones appear in the TCRdb table, and some are missing; sequencing was by immunoSEQ multiplex PCR. The table lists 350,000 or so clones, more than 85% of them singletons. Sequenced: PBMCs or T cells enriched from blood (not recorded which). These receptor sequences come from a woman aged 30 to 39 who had recovered from COVID-19. The CDR3 runs from the conserved cysteine through the conserved F or W. Each record gives: clone size, J gene, D gene, V gene, CDR3 DNA, CDR3 protein. The D gene is left open where the match is weak. The size field is filled for only some rows; it gives once, few, many or a size class.

>NA|TRBJ2-1|TRBD2|TRBV24-1
TGTGCCACCAGTGATTTGCCTCTAGCGGGAGCGTACAATGAGCAGTTCTTC
CATSDLPLAGAYNEQFF
>NA|TRBJ2-1|NA|TRBV5-5
TGTGCCAGCATCCTCGACTGGAGCGGTTCCTCCTACAATGAGCAGTTCTTC
CASILDWSGSSYNEQFF
>NA|TRBJ1-6|NA|TRBV6-1
TGTGCCAGCAGTGAAGGGCCCTCGCCGAATTCACCCCTCCACTTT
CASSEGPSPNSPLHF
>NA|TRBJ2-3|NA|TRBV4-1
TGCGCCAGCAGCCAAGGCGGAAGCCGCACAGATACGCAGTATTTT
CASSQGGSRTDTQYF
>NA|TRBJ2-6|NA|TRBV21-1
TGTGCCAGCAGCCAGCAGGGGGCCCGTTGCTCTGGGGCCAACGTCCTGACTTTC
CASSQQGARCSGANVLTF
>once|TRBJ1-5|NA|TRBV7-2
TGTGCCAGCAGCTTAGCTGGACAAAGTCAGCCCCAGCATTTT
CASSLAGQSQPQHF
>NA|TRBJ1-4|TRBD1|TRBV28
TGTGCCAGCAGTTCACCCCACAGGGGCTTATCTGAAAAACTGTTTTTT
CASSSPHRGLSEKLFF
>few|TRBJ2-7|NA|TRBV6-2/TRBV6-3
TGTGCCAGCAGTTACTCGCGTACGTTCGGGGATTACGAGCAGTACTTC
CASSYSRTFGDYEQYF
>NA|TRBJ1-1|NA|TRBV18
TGTGCCAGCTCCCCTAACACTGAAGCTTTCTTT
CASSPNTEAFF
>NA|TRBJ2-7|TRBD1|TRBV18
TGTGCCAGCTCAGGTACAGGGGACCCATCCTACGAGCAGTACTTC
CASSGTGDPSYEQYF
>NA|TRBJ1-1|NA|TRBV4-1
TGCGCCAGCAGCCAAGCCCGGGGGGGGGACAAAAGGACTGAAGCTTTCTTT
CASSQARGGDKRTEAFF
>NA|TRBJ2-7|NA|TRBV18
TGTGCCAGCTCACCACTGTTGCTACCGCGCGGCGAGCAGTACTTC
CASSPLLLPRGEQYF
>NA|TRBJ2-3|TRBD2|TRBV11-2
TGTGCCAGCAGCCTAGAGATTAGCGGGGGCACAGATACGCAGTATTTT
CASSLEISGGTDTQYF
>NA|TRBJ2-1|TRBD1|TRBV28
TGTGCCAGCAGTTTTAGGACAGGGGCTTTGGATGAGCAGTTCTTC
CASSFRTGALDEQFF
>NA|TRBJ1-1|TRBD1|TRBV9
TGTGCCAGCAGCGACCAACCGGGACAGGGGATAACTGAAGCTTTCTTT
CASSDQPGQGITEAFF
>NA|TRBJ1-1|NA|TRBV18
TGTGCCAGCTCACTAACAGAAAACACTGAAGCTTTCTTT
CASSLTENTEAFF
>once|TRBJ2-3|NA|TRBV24-1
TGTGCCACCAGTGACCCTCATCAGGGGCCAGATACGCAGTATTTT
CATSDPHQGPDTQYF
>NA|TRBJ1-4|NA|TRBV4-3
TGCGCCAGCAGCCAAGGACAGTCGATTAATGAAAAACTGTTTTTT
CASSQGQSINEKLFF
>NA|TRBJ2-3|NA|TRBV4-2
TGTGCCAGCAGCCAAGATGGGTCCAGCGTGAGCACAGATACGCAGTATTTT
CASSQDGSSVSTDTQYF
>NA|TRBJ2-3|NA|TRBV24-1
TGTGCCACCAGTGATTTGTCAGGGGGCACAGATACGCAGTATTTT
CATSDLSGGTDTQYF
>NA|TRBJ1-5|TRBD1|TRBV23-1
TGCGCCAGCAGTCGACCGACGGACAGGGCCCGCAATCAGCCCCAGCATTTT
CASSRPTDRARNQPQHF
>NA|TRBJ2-3|TRBD2|TRBV28
TGTGCCAGCAGGGTACTAGCGGGAGATGGGGATACGCAGTATTTT
CASRVLAGDGDTQYF
>NA|TRBJ2-1|TRBD2|TRBV5-4
TGTGCCAGCAGCCTACGACTAGCGGGAGTCTATGAGCAGTTCTTC
CASSLRLAGVYEQFF
>NA|TRBJ2-2|NA|TRBV21-1
TGTGCCAGCAGCAAAAGTAGAAGATTGGTCCGGGAGCTGTTTTTT
CASSKSRRLVRELFF
>NA|TRBJ1-1|TRBD1|TRBV4-3
TGCGCCAGCAGCCAAGGGAGGACAGGGAAGGTCAGGACTGAAGCTTTCTTT
CASSQGRTGKVRTEAFF
>NA|TRBJ1-3|NA|TRBV28
TGTGCCAGCAGGACGGGTCACTCTGGAAACACCATATATTTT
CASRTGHSGNTIYF
>NA|TRBJ2-2|TRBD1|TRBV5-1
TGCGCCAGCAGCCCAAACGACAGGGTCTACACCGGGGAGCTGTTTTTT
CASSPNDRVYTGELFF
>NA|TRBJ1-1|NA|TRBV19
TGTGCCAGTAGGGAGAAGAACACTGAAGCTTTCTTT
CASREKNTEAFF
>NA|TRBJ1-5|NA|TRBV2
TGTGCCAGCAGTGATAGGAGTCCCAATCAGCCCCAGCATTTT
CASSDRSPNQPQHF
>NA|TRBJ2-1|TRBD2|TRBV4-2
TGTGCCAGCAGCCAAACTAGCGGGTTCTACAATGAGCAGTTCTTC
CASSQTSGFYNEQFF
>NA|TRBJ2-3|NA|TRBV7-5
TGTGCCAGAAGCTTATGGACAGCGGGGCACACAGATACGCAGTATTTT
CARSLWTAGHTDTQYF
>NA|TRBJ2-4|TRBD1|TRBV5-1
TGCGCCAGCAGCTTGGACTCAGGGGGCATTCAGTACTTC
CASSLDSGGIQYF
>NA|TRBJ2-3|TRBD2|TRBV4-2
TGTGCCAGCAGCCAAGTGGCTAGCGGGGGGCTTACAGATACGCAGTATTTT
CASSQVASGGLTDTQYF
>NA|TRBJ1-5|TRBD1|TRBV28
TGTGCCAGCAGGTACGACAGGGTTAGCAATCAGCCCCAGCATTTT
CASRYDRVSNQPQHF
>NA|TRBJ2-7|TRBD2|TRBV11-2
TGTGCCAGCACCCTGGGAGGGACTGCCTACGAGCAGTACTTC
CASTLGGTAYEQYF
>NA|TRBJ1-6|TRBD1|TRBV2
TGTGCCAGCAGTGGACGACAGGGCTACTCTAATTCACCCCTCCACTTT
CASSGRQGYSNSPLHF
>NA|TRBJ1-4|NA|TRBV2
TGTGCCAGCAGTGTTGGGGGGGCAAATGAAAAACTGTTTTTT
CASSVGGANEKLFF
>NA|TRBJ2-3|NA|TRBV4-2
TGTGCCAGCAGCCAAGAAAGCGTTGCGGCCACAGATACGCAGTATTTT
CASSQESVAATDTQYF
>once|TRBJ1-5|TRBD1|TRBV28
TGTGCCAGCAGTCCTTATCGGACAGGTTTAAATCAGCCCCAGCATTTT
CASSPYRTGLNQPQHF
>NA|TRBJ1-4|TRBD1|TRBV3-1/TRBV3-2
TGTGCCAGCAGCCAAGACGGGACAGAGTATAATAATGAAAAACTGTTTTTT
CASSQDGTEYNNEKLFF